These 23 T cell receptor beta chains came from one sample sequenced in a study of graft-versus-host responses after intestinal transplantation. These receptors have no known antigen. Profiling relied on immunoSEQ multiplex PCR, and the TCRdb table lists in-frame clones only, not all of them. The repertoire holds around 110,000 clones, 90% seen once, with roughly 0.2% in the top ten. This specimen consisted of unstimulated CD4+ T cells sorted from spleen or lymph node cells, obtained before intestinal transplant. The receptors were gathered from a human donor who received an intestinal transplant.

This clone was seen only once. CDR3 loop: CGGGDTQYF. In nucleotides, the CDR3 is TGTGGGGGAGGAGATACGCAGTATTTT. This rearrangement joins TRBV7-9 to TRBJ2-3; D possibly corresponds to TRBD2 (6 bases). The CDR3 covers 9 residues. Germline V CDR1 and CDR2: SEHNR, FQNEAQ (reference sequence).

This chain links TRBV28 with TRBJ2-4; 10 bases match TRBD1. The germline CDR1 and CDR2 sequences are MDHEN and SYDVKM. This CDR3 has 18 amino acids. J was trimmed by 0 bases and V by 3 bases; bases with no gene match: 8. The CDR3 bases are TGTGCCAGCAGTTTTGAGTACGGACAGGGGGGAGCCAAAAACATTCAGTACTTC. Translation gives CASSFEYGQGGAKNIQYF.

The chain is built from TRBV30 and TRBJ1-1; TRBD1 matches 8 bases. J lost 8 bases, V lost 5 bases, and 10 bases had no gene match. The CDR3 loop spans 13 amino acids. Germline CDR1 reads GTSNPN; CDR2 reads SVGIG (reference sequence). Here the CDR3 DNA reads TGTGCCTGGGAAAATCAGGGGGCGGGGGAAGCTTTCTTT. Residues: CAWENQGAGEAFF.

The chain carries TRBV19 and TRBJ2-7; unclear D gene. V was trimmed by 2 bases and J by 2 bases, leaving 16 bases between them. In germline, CDR1 is LNHDA, CDR2 SQIVND (reference sequence). This CDR3 contains 16 residues. For the CDR3, the DNA is TGTGCCAGTAGTATATTTGGGCCGGCCGTGCCCTACGAGCAGTACTTC. It codes for CASSIFGPAVPYEQYF.

The V call is TRBV7-8, the J call TRBJ2-1; 8 bases match TRBD2. Looked up from germline, CDR1 is SGHVS and CDR2 is FQNEAQ. Germline trimming cut 10 bases from V and 3 bases from J; bases unmatched to any gene: 23. The CDR3 length is 19 residues. The CDR3 DNA reads TGTGCCACAAAAGGAGGGGGTCGTACCCCGGGACTAGTCTACAATGAGCAGTTCTTC. It translates to CATKGGGRTPGLVYNEQFF.

The V gene is TRBV19, the J gene TRBJ1-5; D not resolved. V was cut by 4 bases and J by 0 bases, with 13 bases left in between. Germline assignment: CDR1 LNHDA and CDR2 SQIVND (reference sequence). The CDR3 contains 16 residues. The CDR3 loop is CASSSRRGNSNQPQHF. DNA of the CDR3: TGTGCCAGTAGTAGCCGCAGAGGAAATAGCAATCAGCCCCAGCATTTT.

In DNA, the CDR3 is TGTGCCAGTAGTATGGCGGGGGCTTCTAATGAAAAACTGTTTTTT. Translated, it gives CASSMAGASNEKLFF. This chain joins TRBV19 and TRBJ1-4; maybe TRBD1 (6 bases). The CDR3 is 15 residues long. V lost 3 bases to trimming and J lost 3 bases, with 11 bases between them. The germline CDR1 and CDR2 sequences are LNHDA and SQIVND (reference sequence).

This sequence joins TRBV28 and TRBJ1-2, with D perhaps TRBD1 (5 bases). Deletions cut 8 bases from V and 6 bases from J, with 7 bases between. CDR1 MDHEN and CDR2 SYDVKM come from the germline V gene. This CDR3 contains 10 residues. CDR3: CASQGHGYTF. The CDR3 region has the DNA TGTGCCAGCCAGGGTCATGGCTACACCTTC.

The chain carries TRBV5-8 and TRBJ1-2; 10 nucleotides agree with TRBD1. CDR3 length: 13 amino acids. Germline CDR1 and CDR2: SGHTS and YDEGEE. Trimming at V came to 3 bases and at J to 8 bases, leaving 4 bases not matched to a gene. The DNA of the CDR3 is TGTGCCAGCAGCTCGACAGGGGGCAGGGGCTACACCTTC. Residues: CASSSTGGRGYTF.

The chain couples TRBV10-2 to TRBJ2-1, with 7 bases fitting TRBD2. J was trimmed by 5 bases and V by 2 bases; bases with no gene match: 12. This CDR3 region has 17 residues. Per the germline V gene, CDR1 is WSHSY and CDR2 is SAAADI. CDR3 bases: TGCGCCAGCAGTGAGAATGCGGGAGTGAGTCTCCACAATGAGCAGTTCTTC. Its translation is CASSENAGVSLHNEQFF.

The CDR3: CSVEGDRPYEQYF. Written as DNA, the CDR3 is TGCAGCGTTGAAGGGGACAGGCCCTACGAGCAGTACTTC. This rearrangement joins TRBV29-1 to TRBJ2-7; 8 bases agree with TRBD1. The CDR3 runs to 13 residues. V was clipped by 1 base and J by 2 bases; unmatched bases: 1. Germline values: CDR1 SQVTM, CDR2 ANQGSEA.

V gene TRBV27 combines with J gene TRBJ1-6; D unclear. CDR1 and CDR2 from the germline V gene are MNHEY and SMNVEV (reference sequence). The V end was cut by 5 bases, the J end by 6 bases, with 20 bases between. This CDR3 contains 17 residues. The CDR3 DNA reads as TGTGCCAGCAGTCCCTACCGCCAGCGCGGCTTTAATTCACCCCTCCACTTT. It is translated as CASSPYRQRGFNSPLHF.

There are a few counts of this clone. V is TRBV25-1 and J is TRBJ2-7; 7 bases line up with TRBD1. The germline V gene encodes CDR1 MGHDK and CDR2 SYGVNS. The CDR3 spans 15 residues. J lost 2 bases, V lost 2 bases, and 6 bases had no gene match. The CDR3, as DNA: TGTGCCAGCAGTGAAAGAGCGACAGGGACCTACGAGCAGTACTTC. It translates to CASSERATGTYEQYF.

Of note for this clone: Mismatch with germline at one junction end may stem from a read error. This chain links TRBV28 with TRBJ1-5; D call uncertain. Germline CDR1 is MDHEN and CDR2 is SYDVKM. This CDR3 is built from 15 residues. Here the CDR3 DNA reads TGTGCCAGCACCGGTGGCACAGCTAGCCATCAGCCCCAGCATTTT. This gives the protein CASTGGTASHQPQHF.

The rearrangement links TRBV19 to TRBJ2-1, with 11 bases that match TRBD1. This CDR3 spans 15 amino acids. After removal of 7 bases from V and 7 bases from J, the junction contained 9 bases not matched to a gene. The germline V gene has CDR1 LNHDA and CDR2 SQIVND (reference sequence). The CDR3 DNA reads TGTGCCAGTAATTCTTGGGACAGGGGGAGTAATGAGCAGTTCTTC. As protein: CASNSWDRGSNEQFF.

The chain employs TRBV7-2 and TRBJ2-7, with D possibly TRBD2 on 5 matching bases. The V end was cut by 7 bases, the J end by 0 bases, with 13 bases between. There are 14 residues in the CDR3. Germline-derived CDR1 and CDR2 are SGHTA and FQGNSA. CDR3 sequence (DNA): TGTGCCAGCACCCGGACTGGATCCTCCTACGAGCAGTACTTC. As protein: CASTRTGSSYEQYF.

V and J are TRBV7-2 and TRBJ2-1; 12 bases align to TRBD1. This CDR3 comprises 15 residues. From germline, CDR1 is SGHTA and CDR2 FQGNSA. J gave up 4 bases and V 3 bases, and 1 base lay outside the gene matches. The CDR3 reads CASSLGQGAYNEQFF. The DNA for the CDR3 is TGTGCCAGCAGCTTGGGACAGGGGGCTTACAATGAGCAGTTCTTC.

The rearrangement joins TRBV28 to TRBJ1-4; D might be TRBD1 (5 bases). The germline V and J ends were trimmed by 3 bases and 8 bases, with 7 bases remaining between them. This CDR3 has 12 amino acids. Germline V gene sequence: CDR1 MDHEN, CDR2 SYDVKM. DNA for the CDR3: TGTGCCAGCAGTTTGGGGGGAGAAAAACTGTTTTTT. Protein product: CASSLGGEKLFF. Full variable domain (outside the CDR3, taken from reference TRBV28 and TRBJ1-4): DVKVTQSSRYLVKRTGEKVFLECVQDMDHENMFWYRQDPGLGLRLIYFSYDVKMKEKGDIPEGYSVSREKKERFSLILESASTNQTSMYLCASSLGGEKLFFGSGTQLSVL.

The chain has TRBV28 and TRBJ2-2, with 9 bases aligning to TRBD2. This CDR3 spans 17 amino acids. CDR1 is MDHEN, CDR2 SYDVKM, per germline. The V and J ends lost 2 bases and 6 bases, in that order; junction bases with no gene match: 10. The CDR3 sequence: CASSLGPSGAWAGELFF. The CDR3 bases are TGTGCCAGCAGTTTAGGACCTAGCGGGGCGTGGGCCGGGGAGCTGTTTTTT. The full variable domain, completed using reference TRBV28 and TRBJ2-2, is DVKVTQSSRYLVKRTGEKVFLECVQDMDHENMFWYRQDPGLGLRLIYFSYDVKMKEKGDIPEGYSVSREKKERFSLILESASTNQTSMYLCASSLGPSGAWAGELFFGEGSRLTVL.

The chain has TRBV5-1 and TRBJ1-4; a possible D gene is TRBD1 (6 bases). The CDR3 sequence is 15 residues long. In germline, CDR1 is SGHRS, CDR2 YFSETQ. Trimming pared 4 bases from V and 4 bases from J, leaving 14 bases between. The CDR3 nucleotides are TGCGCCAGCAGCCTAGGACAGTCTTTTAATGAAAAACTGTTTTTT. Protein sequence: CASSLGQSFNEKLFF. The full variable domain, its missing parts supplied by reference TRBV5-1 and TRBJ1-4, is KAGVTQTPRYLIKTRGQQVTLSCSPISGHRSVSWYQQTPGQGLQFLFEYFSETQRNKGNFPGRFSGRQFSNSRSEMNVSTLELGDSALYLCASSLGQSFNEKLFFGSGTQLSVL.

The J gene is TRBJ2-1, the V gene TRBV28; tentatively, D is TRBD2 (5 bases). Germline assignment: CDR1 MDHEN and CDR2 SYDVKM. V lost 5 bases and J 0 bases, leaving 17 bases between the germline ends. The CDR3 has 17 residues. The chain's CDR3 is CASSPSSLSGSYNEQFF. The CDR3 DNA reads as TGTGCCAGCAGTCCGTCCAGCTTAAGCGGCTCCTACAATGAGCAGTTCTTC. Complete variable domain (other parts from reference TRBV28 and TRBJ2-1): DVKVTQSSRYLVKRTGEKVFLECVQDMDHENMFWYRQDPGLGLRLIYFSYDVKMKEKGDIPEGYSVSREKKERFSLILESASTNQTSMYLCASSPSSLSGSYNEQFFGPGTRLTVL.

J is TRBJ1-2 and V is TRBV19; D is possibly TRBD1 (6 bases). This CDR3 is 15 amino acids long. Germline V CDR1 and CDR2: LNHDA, SQIVND (reference sequence). Trimming left V 1 base short and J 2 bases short, with 11 bases between. This CDR3 reads CASSIGRTENYGYTF. Written as DNA, the CDR3 is TGTGCCAGTAGTATAGGAAGGACAGAGAACTATGGCTACACCTTC.

Here the CDR3 reads CASRDRAQETQYF. The CDR3 region has the DNA TGTGCCAGCAGGGACAGGGCCCAAGAGACCCAGTACTTC. The rearrangement joins TRBV6-5 to TRBJ2-5; 8 bases map to TRBD1. The CDR3 runs to 13 residues. Trimming at V came to 6 bases and at J to 1 base, leaving 1 base not matched to a gene. Germline CDR1 MNHEY, CDR2 SVGAGI.